This entry is about one T cell receptor beta chain. Building of the TCR beta libraries involved iRepertoire HTBI primers and Arm-PCR of CDR3 regions. TCRdb reprocessed the multiplex PCR reads via MiXCR and lists one record per CDR3 protein. The sample records more than 350,000 distinct CDR3 sequences, more than 12% being singletons. The entry originates in a study of regulatory T cells in long-lasting Graves disease. Stated time point: newly diagnosed GD, antithyroid drugs for less than 3 months. Scientists built the TCR library using RNA that was extracted from PBMCs. Germline CDR1 is MNHEY and CDR2 is SMNVEV (reference sequence). This CDR3 spans 17 amino acids. V shed 5 bases and J 5 bases; nucleotides not matched to a gene: 14. These same records also appear under a second study, on T cells in Graves' hyperthyroidism and ophthalmopathy.

The rearrangement joins TRBV27 to TRBJ2-3; TRBD1 matches at 9 bases. This specimen was peripheral blood mononuclear cells (PBMCs), taken at new diagnosis, from a patient treated with antithyroid drugs. This receptor was obtained from a woman aged 25-40 years with Graves disease. The CDR3 DNA reads TGTGCCAGCAGTCACCTCCGGGACAGGGCGCGGGGAGATACGCAGTATTTT. It specifies CASSHLRDRARGDTQYF.